One and the same sample provided the 26 T cell receptor beta chains below, sequenced in a study of Tregs in tolerant kidney transplant recipients. Clones were read by immunoSEQ multiplex PCR, and TCRdb kept only the in-frame ones, dropping some. The data contain about 94,000 clones, over 85% of them singletons. Source: CD4+ T cells from blood, taken before the transplant. Receptors were obtained from a human donor who received a combined kidney and bone marrow transplant.

The rearrangement joins TRBV28 to TRBJ1-2, with D maybe TRBD1 (6 bases). The CDR3 length is 17 residues. Looked up from germline, CDR1 is MDHEN and CDR2 is SYDVKM. V dropped 3 bases and J dropped 8 bases, with 25 bases sitting between them. CDR3 in amino acids: CASSFSPAGASFWGYTF. The CDR3 DNA reads as TGTGCCAGCAGTTTTAGTCCGGCAGGGGCCAGCTTCTGGGGCTACACCTTC.

V is TRBV6-5 and J is TRBJ1-6, with TRBD1 matching 8 bases. Losses at the gene ends were 5 bases for V and 9 bases for J; bases not matched to a gene: 9. From germline, CDR1 is MNHEY and CDR2 SVGAGI. The CDR3 runs 15 residues. CDR3 protein: CASSTGQGRGSPLHF. CDR3 DNA sequence: TGTGCCAGCAGTACCGGACAGGGAAGAGGTTCACCCCTCCACTTT.

This clone was found once. Without the conserved terminal phenylalanine or tryptophan, this CDR3 likely stems from a read error. The DNA is omitted, as the CDR3 cannot be located on it reliably, and the CDR3 follows TCRdb's listing. The chain's CDR3 is CSAKHRTPFC. The V call is TRBV20-1, the J call TRBJ2-7; TRBD1 is the table's D call, not checked against the DNA. Germline V gives CDR1 DFQATT, CDR2 SNEGSKA (reference sequence). The CDR3 is 10 residues long, ends included.

The genes are TRBV9 and TRBJ1-1; D not certain. Germline V gene sequence: CDR1 SGDLS, CDR2 YYNGEE. CDR3 length: 18 amino acids. V was trimmed by 0 bases and J by 0 bases, leaving 18 bases between them. The CDR3 DNA follows: TGTGCCAGCAGCGTAGGATCGTTCGAGGAGTTCATGAACACTGAAGCTTTCTTT. Translating gives CASSVGSFEEFMNTEAFF.

The CDR3 region has the DNA TGTGCCAGTAGTATATCCCCAGGGTCGACAGATACGCAGTATTTT. It specifies CASSISPGSTDTQYF. The chain joins TRBV19 to TRBJ2-3; D is perhaps TRBD1 (5 bases). Germline assignment: CDR1 LNHDA and CDR2 SQIVND (reference sequence). The CDR3 length is 15 residues. V gave up 2 bases and J gave up 3 bases, with 12 bases separating them. The full variable domain, completed using reference TRBV19 and TRBJ2-3, is DGGITQSPKYLFRKEGQNVTLSCEQNLNHDAMYWYRQDPGQGLRLIYYSQIVNDFQKGDIAEGYSVSREKKESFPLTVTSAQKNPTAFYLCASSISPGSTDTQYFGPGTRLTVL.

The rearrangement links TRBV2 to TRBJ2-1; TRBD2 aligns across 7 bases. The CDR3 has 18 amino acids. J lost 0 bases, V lost 3 bases, and 11 bases had no gene match. Germline CDR1 and CDR2: SNHLY and FYNNEI. The CDR3 DNA sequence: TGTGCCAGCAGTGATAGGAGGTCCGGGGGGAGCTCCTACAATGAGCAGTTCTTC. Protein sequence: CASSDRRSGGSSYNEQFF.

V gene TRBV27 combines with J gene TRBJ1-2; a weak D match, TRBD1 (6 bases). V was clipped by 3 bases and J by 7 bases, with 21 bases between them. The germline gives CDR1 MNHEY, CDR2 SMNVEV (reference sequence). The CDR3 is made up of 16 amino acids. In DNA form, the CDR3 reads TGTGCCAGCAGTTTCGGGGGGGCGGTTAACAAACGTGGCTACACCTTC. Its translation: CASSFGGAVNKRGYTF.

V gene TRBV7-3 combines with J gene TRBJ1-2; 10 bases fit TRBD1. The V gene end was trimmed by 5 bases and the J gene end by 1 base; junction bases not matched to a gene: 4. The CDR3 totals 15 residues. Germline V lookup: CDR1 SGHTA, CDR2 FQGTGA. As DNA, the CDR3 is TGTGCCAGCAGCCCGACAGGGGGCAATAACTATGGCTACACCTTC. Its protein product is CASSPTGGNNYGYTF.

The chain carries TRBV11-2 and TRBJ2-5, with 9 bases lining up with TRBD2. Per the germline V gene, CDR1 is SGHAT and CDR2 is FQNNGV. Trimming took 3 bases from V and 0 from J; bases not matched to a gene: 11. CDR3 size: 18 residues. The CDR3 nucleotides read TGTGCCAGCAGCTTCCTGGGGACTAGCACCCAGTACCAAGAGACCCAGTACTTC. Translation: CASSFLGTSTQYQETQYF.

This chain connects TRBV7-3 to TRBJ2-7, with 10 bases fitting TRBD1. Germline CDR1 SGHTA, CDR2 FQGTGA. The CDR3 runs 15 residues. V was clipped by 5 bases and J by 6 bases; unmatched bases: 10. The CDR3 loop is CASSITGTGVAEQYF. The CDR3 bases are TGTGCCAGCAGCATCACCGGGACAGGGGTGGCCGAGCAGTACTTC.

The rearrangement uses TRBV5-8 and TRBJ2-3, with D possibly matching TRBD2 (6 bases). V lost 3 bases to trimming and J lost 4 bases, with 15 bases between them. The CDR3 is 15 amino acids. Germline assignment: CDR1 SGHTS and CDR2 YDEGEE. The CDR3 sequence is CASSSRGRFSDTQYF. The CDR3 nucleotides are TGTGCCAGCAGCTCCCGGGGGAGATTTTCAGATACGCAGTATTTT.

The gene calls are TRBV11-1 and TRBJ2-7; 11 nucleotides agree with TRBD2. J was trimmed by 6 bases and V by 4 bases; bases with no gene match: 5. CDR1 is SGHAT, CDR2 FQDESV, per germline (reference sequence). CDR3 size: 14 residues. The DNA of the CDR3 is TGTGCCAGCAGCTACGGGACTAGCGGAGTCGAGCAGTACTTC. This translates into CASSYGTSGVEQYF.

The rearrangement uses TRBV19 and TRBJ1-2; TRBD1 is a possible D gene (5 bases). Germline V gene sequence: CDR1 LNHDA, CDR2 SQIVND (reference sequence). CDR3 size: 13 residues. V lost 8 bases, J lost 6 bases, and 16 bases lay in between. The CDR3 DNA follows: TGTGCCAGTTCGTTGGTCAGGGATCATGGCTACACCTTC. Encoded protein: CASSLVRDHGYTF.

The V gene is TRBV4-3, the J gene TRBJ1-4; 9 bases match TRBD1. This CDR3 is built from 17 residues. The V gene's germline CDR1 is LGHNA and CDR2 YSLEER. After removal of 2 bases from V and 7 bases from J, the junction contained 11 bases not matched to a gene. The CDR3 nucleotides read TGCGCCAGCAGCCAAAACCATAACAGGGGGCAAGGTGAAAAACTGTTTTTT. This codes for CASSQNHNRGQGEKLFF.

The rearrangement joins TRBV19 to TRBJ2-2, with D perhaps matching TRBD1 (6 bases). The CDR3 totals 15 residues. Germline CDR1 reads LNHDA; CDR2 reads SQIVND (reference sequence). V lost 6 bases to trimming and J lost 0 bases, with 11 bases between them. CDR3 sequence (DNA): TGTGCCAGTAGGACAGGCAAGTCGAACACCGGGGAGCTGTTTTTT. Its translation is CASRTGKSNTGELFF.

The gene calls are TRBV7-8 and TRBJ1-2; D unclear. V gave up 1 base and J gave up 2 bases, with 11 bases separating them. CDR3 length equals 15 residues. Germline V gene lookup returns CDR1 SGHVS and CDR2 FQNEAQ. In DNA, the CDR3 is TGTGCCAGCAGCTTAGGGAGGGCAGCAAACTATGGCTACACCTTC. Translation gives CASSLGRAANYGYTF. The whole variable domain, filled in from reference TRBV7-8 and TRBJ1-2, reads GAGVSQSPRYKVAKRGQDVALRCDPISGHVSLFWYQQALGQGPEFLTYFQNEAQLDKSGLPSDRFFAERPEGSVSTLKIQRTQQEDSAVYLCASSLGRAANYGYTFGSGTRLTVV.

CDR3 sequence: CAISPGSNQPQHF. DNA of the CDR3: TGTGCCATCAGCCCGGGGTCTAATCAGCCCCAGCATTTT. The V and J genes are TRBV10-3 and TRBJ1-5; D is unclear. Germline V gene sequence: CDR1 ENHRY, CDR2 SYGVKD. The CDR3 has 13 residues. Trimming removed 6 bases from V and 4 bases from J, with 10 bases in between.

CDR3 DNA: TGTGCCAGTACTAGGACAGGGGGCGTCGCCGGGGAGCTGTTTTTT. It translates to CASTRTGGVAGELFF. This chain connects TRBV19 to TRBJ2-2; 11 bases line up with TRBD1. The junction had 7 bases not matched to a gene; V was cut back by 7 bases and J by 6 bases. Germline V CDR1 and CDR2: LNHDA, SQIVND (reference sequence). CDR3 size: 15 residues.

The chain carries TRBV18 and TRBJ2-5; 7 positions match TRBD1. This CDR3 has 16 amino acids. The germline gives CDR1 KGHSH, CDR2 LQKENI. The V gene end was trimmed by 1 base and the J gene end by 1 base; junction bases not matched to a gene: 6. DNA for the CDR3: TGTGCCAGCTCACCACTACGACAGGGTCCCCAAGAGACCCAGTACTTC. It is translated as CASSPLRQGPQETQYF. Based on the CDR3 plus reference TRBV18 and TRBJ2-5, the full variable domain is NAGVMQNPRHLVRRRGQEARLRCSPMKGHSHVYWYRQLPEEGLKFMVYLQKENIIDESGMPKERFSAEFPKEGPSILRIQQVVRGDSAAYFCASSPLRQGPQETQYFGPGTRLLVL.

This chain connects TRBV10-3 to TRBJ2-6, with D unclear. This CDR3 spans 14 amino acids. Per germline, CDR1 ENHRY and CDR2 SYGVKD. The V end lost 0 bases, the J end lost 4 bases, and 4 bases lay between the germline ends. The CDR3 is CAISESVGANVLTF. The CDR3 bases are TGTGCCATCAGTGAGTCCGTCGGGGCCAACGTCCTGACTTTC.

V and J are TRBV7-9 and TRBJ2-3; 9 bases fit TRBD2. Unmatched junction bases numbered 8, after V lost 5 bases and J lost 2 bases. The CDR3 runs to 16 residues. Germline V CDR1 and CDR2: SEHNR, FQNEAQ (reference sequence). This CDR3 is CASSPRLAAPTDTQYF. DNA of the CDR3: TGTGCCAGCAGCCCGAGACTAGCGGCTCCCACAGATACGCAGTATTTT.

The V gene is TRBV6-5, the J gene TRBJ1-4; D is perhaps TRBD1 (5 bases). The V and J ends lost 8 bases and 3 bases respectively, with 13 bases between them. Germline CDR1 reads MNHEY; CDR2 reads SVGAGI. The CDR3 has 14 residues. The CDR3 spells CASRLDSPNEKLFF. CDR3 bases: TGTGCCAGCCGATTAGACAGTCCTAATGAAAAACTGTTTTTT.

The V and J genes are TRBV19 and TRBJ1-3, with TRBD1 identical over 9 bases. Trimming at V came to 5 bases and at J to 4 bases, leaving 6 bases not matched to a gene. The CDR3 sequence is 15 residues long. Germline loops: CDR1 LNHDA, CDR2 SQIVND (reference sequence). CDR3: CASSVQGAGGNTIYF. The CDR3 region has the DNA TGTGCCAGTAGTGTACAGGGGGCTGGCGGAAACACCATATATTTT.

The chain employs TRBV11-2 and TRBJ1-2, with 9 bases matching TRBD1. CDR3 size: 15 residues. After removal of 1 base from V and 2 bases from J, the junction contained 2 bases not matched to a gene. CDR1 and CDR2 from the germline V gene are SGHAT and FQNNGV. The CDR3 sequence is CASSLAGQGNYGYTF. The CDR3 bases are TGTGCCAGCAGCTTAGCGGGACAGGGAAACTATGGCTACACCTTC.

This chain connects TRBV7-2 to TRBJ2-3; possibly TRBD2 for D (5 bases). Germline loops: CDR1 SGHTA, CDR2 FQGNSA. The germline V and J ends were trimmed by 4 bases and 4 bases, with 9 bases remaining between them. The CDR3 has 13 amino acids. CDR3 region: CASSYGVADTQYF. The CDR3 coding sequence is TGTGCCAGCAGCTACGGGGTTGCAGATACGCAGTATTTT.

The rearrangement joins TRBV19 to TRBJ2-1, with 10 nucleotides matching TRBD2. Germline CDR1 LNHDA, CDR2 SQIVND (reference sequence). Trimming at V came to 4 bases and at J to 4 bases, leaving 13 bases not matched to a gene. This CDR3 contains 18 residues. The CDR3 DNA follows: TGTGCCAGTAGTAGGGGGCCCACAGCGGGGGGGCGGTACAATGAGCAGTTCTTC. As protein: CASSRGPTAGGRYNEQFF.